These 24 T cell receptor beta chains share one sample of origin, sequenced in a study of T cell responses to AZD1222 COVID-19 vaccine (TCRdb year 2021). The sample's time point label, in plain terms: baseline before first vaccination. Preparation of the library involved the immunoSEQ multiplex PCR assay. Not all clones reach the TCRdb copy of this immuneACCESS table, which keeps in-frame sequences only. Checked studies attribute under half of the gap to unresolved V genes and leave the rest unexplained. Recorded for this sample are under 150,000 clones; over 90% of them occurred a single time. The ten largest clones add up to 5% to 6.5% of the sample. The sample was peripheral blood, taken on day 0 of AZD1222 vaccination. The receptors derive from an adult in good health.

The genes are TRBV28 and TRBJ2-7; D may be TRBD1 or TRBD2 (5 bases each). Germline-derived CDR1 and CDR2 are MDHEN and SYDVKM. V dropped 4 bases and J dropped 3 bases, with 10 bases sitting between them. The CDR3 has 13 amino acids. CDR3 loop: CASSSHGGYEQYF. In DNA, the CDR3 is TGTGCCAGCAGTTCCCATGGGGGCTACGAGCAGTACTTC.

The chain carries TRBV7-9 and TRBJ2-7; 7 bases align to TRBD2. This CDR3 region has 14 residues. V lost 0 bases, J lost 10 bases, and 9 bases stayed unmatched. Germline CDR1 reads SEHNR; CDR2 reads FQNEAQ (reference sequence). The CDR3 DNA sequence: TGTGCCAGCAGCTTAGCGGGGACGGGGGGAGAACAGTACTTC. It is translated as CASSLAGTGGEQYF. The entire variable domain, with the rest obtained from reference TRBV7-9 and TRBJ2-7, is as follows: DTGVSQNPRHKITKRGQNVTFRCDPISEHNRLYWYRQTLGQGPEFLTYFQNEAQLEKSRLLSDRFSAERPKGSFSTLEIQRTEQGDSAMYLCASSLAGTGGEQYFGPGTRLTVT.

The CDR3 protein is CASRTGDGYTF. The CDR3 region has the DNA TGTGCCAGCAGAACCGGGGACGGCTACACCTTC. V usage is TRBV6-5 and J usage is TRBJ1-2, with D possibly TRBD1 on 5 matching bases. The CDR3 totals 11 residues. Germline V gene lookup returns CDR1 MNHEY and CDR2 SVGAGI. Trimming took off 6 bases at V and 8 bases at J, with 10 bases between the two ends.

The rearrangement uses TRBV7-3 and TRBJ1-1, with 10 bases lining up with TRBD1. The germline V gene encodes CDR1 SGHTA and CDR2 FQGTGA. After removal of 5 bases from V and 3 bases from J, the junction contained 6 bases not matched to a gene. The CDR3 extends over 15 amino acids. The CDR3, as DNA: TGTGCCAGCAGCCCCAGGACAGGGGGGGACACTGAAGCTTTCTTT. Amino acids: CASSPRTGGDTEAFF.

The V call is TRBV5-4, the J call TRBJ1-6; 12 nucleotides match TRBD1. There are 17 residues in the CDR3. Trimming removed 0 bases from V and 10 bases from J; junction bases left unmatched: 8. In germline, CDR1 is SGHNT, CDR2 YYREEE (reference sequence). CDR3 amino acids: CASSLGGAGTGGSPLHF. The CDR3 nucleotides are TGTGCCAGCAGCTTGGGGGGGGCCGGGACAGGGGGCTCACCCCTCCACTTT.

The V and J genes are TRBV10-2 and TRBJ1-1; D gene uncertain. CDR1 and CDR2 from the germline V gene are WSHSY and SAAADI. V lost 1 base, J lost 6 bases, and 9 bases lay in between. This CDR3 has 13 amino acids. Here the CDR3 reads CASSEWGSPEAFF. The CDR3 region has the DNA TGCGCCAGCAGTGAGTGGGGAAGTCCTGAAGCTTTCTTT.

The chain links TRBV19 to TRBJ1-5; D uncertain. The CDR3 length is 13 residues. CDR1 and CDR2 (germline): LNHDA, SQIVND (reference sequence). V dropped 3 bases and J dropped 7 bases, with 10 bases sitting between them. The CDR3 loop reads CASSIQARQPQHF. The CDR3 DNA reads TGTGCCAGTAGTATTCAAGCCCGGCAGCCCCAGCATTTT.

This clone was picked up one time. The chain employs TRBV3-1 (or the pseudogene TRBV3-2) and TRBJ1-5, with a tentative D call TRBD1 (6 bases). Per the germline V gene, CDR1 is LGHDT and CDR2 is YNNKEL (reference sequence). Trimming took off 4 bases at V and 7 bases at J, with 14 bases between the two ends. The CDR3 extends over 14 amino acids. The CDR3: CASSPQGKRQPQHF. The CDR3 nucleotides read TGTGCCAGCAGCCCACAGGGAAAAAGGCAGCCCCAGCATTTT.

The chain couples TRBV7-8 to TRBJ1-2; D is unclear. The V and J ends lost 2 bases and 2 bases respectively, with 12 bases between them. CDR3 length equals 15 residues. Germline V lookup: CDR1 SGHVS, CDR2 FQNEAQ. CDR3 in DNA: TGTGCCAGCAGCTTAAGTAGATCAGAGAACTATGGCTACACCTTC. It codes for CASSLSRSENYGYTF.

CDR3 sequence reads: CASSLLPPGAFF. The CDR3 region has the DNA TGTGCCAGCAGCTTACTCCCCCCAGGAGCTTTCTTT. The V gene is TRBV7-9, the J gene TRBJ1-1, with D unresolved. This CDR3 is built from 12 residues. The germline CDR1 and CDR2 sequences are SEHNR and FQNEAQ (reference sequence). Trimming took off 2 bases at V and 10 bases at J, with 11 bases between the two ends.

This chain uses TRBV7-9 with TRBJ2-7; D could derive from TRBD1 or TRBD2 (5 bases each). V lost 5 bases and J lost 10, with 15 bases in between. The CDR3 has 12 amino acids. Germline lookup yields CDR1 SEHNR and CDR2 FQNEAQ (reference sequence). In DNA form, the CDR3 reads TGTGCCAGCAGCCACCCCGGACGGGACCAGTACTTC. This gives the protein CASSHPGRDQYF.

The chain has TRBV7-9 and TRBJ1-6; D is perhaps TRBD1 (6 bases). V was cut by 3 bases and J by 10 bases, with 16 bases left in between. Per the germline V gene, CDR1 is SEHNR and CDR2 is FQNEAQ (reference sequence). The CDR3 is made up of 15 amino acids. The CDR3 spells CASSLSINRESPLHF. In DNA form, the CDR3 reads TGTGCCAGCAGCTTGTCCATCAACAGGGAGTCACCCCTCCACTTT.

This clone came up once. The chain carries TRBV7-9 and TRBJ1-2; possible D gene TRBD1, 5 bases. With 4 bases removed from V and 6 bases from J, the gap between germline ends came to 9 bases. Germline CDR1 and CDR2: SEHNR and FQNEAQ (reference sequence). The CDR3 runs to 12 residues. DNA for the CDR3: TGTGCCAGCAGCTCAAGAGGGGATGGCTACACCTTC. Translating gives CASSSRGDGYTF. Variable domain in full (rest from reference TRBV7-9 and TRBJ1-2): DTGVSQNPRHKITKRGQNVTFRCDPISEHNRLYWYRQTLGQGPEFLTYFQNEAQLEKSRLLSDRFSAERPKGSFSTLEIQRTEQGDSAMYLCASSSRGDGYTFGSGTRLTVV.

This chain joins TRBV30 and TRBJ1-6; a possible D gene is TRBD1 (6 bases). The CDR3 runs 13 residues. Germline lookup yields CDR1 GTSNPN and CDR2 SVGIG (reference sequence). Trimming took 4 bases from V and 9 from J, leaving 13 bases between them. The CDR3 protein is CAWNREVSSPLHF. In DNA, the CDR3 is TGTGCCTGGAACAGGGAAGTGAGTTCACCCCTCCACTTT. The full variable domain, its missing parts supplied by reference TRBV30 and TRBJ1-6, is SQTIHQWPATLVQPVGSPLSLECTVEGTSNPNLYWYRQAAGRGLQLLFYSVGIGQISSEVPQNLSASRPQDRQFILSSKKLLLSDSGFYLCAWNREVSSPLHFGNGTRLTVT.

The chain has TRBV19 and TRBJ1-2; weak D call: TRBD1 (6 bases). The CDR3 covers 13 residues. The V end was cut by 10 bases, the J end by 3 bases, with 15 bases between. Germline CDR1 and CDR2: LNHDA and SQIVND (reference sequence). CDR3 nucleotides: TGTGCCACTACTCGGGGGGGCTACTATGGCTACACCTTC. Translating it yields CATTRGGYYGYTF.

The chain is built from TRBV12-3 or TRBV12-4 and TRBJ1-2; D gene uncertain. Trimming removed 9 bases at V and 8 bases at J, with 13 bases between. This CDR3 is built from 11 residues. CDR3 sequence: CASTNTRGYTF. The CDR3 DNA reads as TGTGCCAGTACCAATACGAGGGGCTACACCTTC.

The table lists this clone with many counts. The rearrangement joins TRBV27 to TRBJ2-5, with unresolved D. The CDR3 is made up of 14 amino acids. Germline values: CDR1 MNHEY, CDR2 SMNVEV (reference sequence). V was trimmed by 5 bases and J by 2 bases, leaving 12 bases between them. CDR3 sequence: CASSANNLQETQYF. CDR3 nucleotide sequence: TGTGCCAGCAGTGCCAACAATTTGCAAGAGACCCAGTACTTC.

This sequence joins TRBV6-5 and TRBJ1-1, with D possibly matching TRBD1 (5 bases). The germline V and J ends were trimmed by 0 bases and 1 base, with 6 bases remaining between them. Per germline, CDR1 MNHEY and CDR2 SVGAGI. This CDR3 has 14 amino acids. In DNA form, the CDR3 reads TGTGCCAGCAGTTACTCAGGGGCGAACACTGAAGCTTTCTTT. Encoded protein: CASSYSGANTEAFF.

This chain links TRBV7-9 with TRBJ1-4; 8 bases match TRBD1. V was clipped by 5 bases and J by 6 bases; unmatched bases: 11. Germline values: CDR1 SEHNR, CDR2 FQNEAQ (reference sequence). This CDR3 has 16 amino acids. The CDR3 sequence is CASSHITDRVDEKLFF. The CDR3 DNA is TGTGCCAGCAGCCATATAACGGACAGGGTTGATGAAAAACTGTTTTTT.

This clone was observed a handful of times. The V gene is TRBV27, the J gene TRBJ2-7; no firm D call. CDR1 is MNHEY, CDR2 SMNVEV, per germline (reference sequence). The CDR3 consists of 15 residues. Trimming removed 6 bases at V and 0 bases at J, with 15 bases between. In DNA form, the CDR3 reads TGTGCCAGCAGCGTCTCCGACTCAAGCTCCTACGAGCAGTACTTC. This gives the protein CASSVSDSSSYEQYF.

This sequence joins TRBV7-9 and TRBJ1-2; TRBD1 matches 7 bases. V gave up 5 bases and J gave up 2 bases; unmatched junction bases: 8. This CDR3 has 15 residues. In germline, CDR1 is SEHNR, CDR2 FQNEAQ (reference sequence). The CDR3 reads CASSPGLGQNYGYTF. The CDR3 DNA reads as TGTGCCAGCAGCCCCGGTTTGGGACAGAACTATGGCTACACCTTC.

The CDR3 region has the DNA TGTGCCAGCAGTTACCACAGACCCACCGGGGAGCTGTTTTTT. Amino acid sequence: CASSYHRPTGELFF. V gene TRBV6-2 or TRBV6-3 combines with J gene TRBJ2-2; D gene ambiguous. This CDR3 has 14 amino acids. V lost 2 bases to trimming and J lost 4 bases, with 8 bases between them. The V gene's germline CDR1 is MNHEY and CDR2 SVGEGT.

The chain recombines TRBV6-1 with TRBJ1-1; no clear D gene. Trimming stripped 2 bases from V and 0 bases from J, with 4 bases between. Germline assignment: CDR1 MNHNS and CDR2 SASEGT. This CDR3 spans 13 amino acids. The CDR3 here is CASSEKMNTEAFF. The CDR3 region has the DNA TGTGCCAGCAGTGAAAAAATGAACACTGAAGCTTTCTTT.

This clone was picked up one time. The CDR3 protein is CASSMTPGYGYTF. The CDR3 DNA reads TGTGCCAGTAGTATGACTCCCGGATATGGCTACACCTTC. V gene TRBV19 combines with J gene TRBJ1-2; D remains ambiguous. Deletions cut 3 bases from V and 5 bases from J, with 10 bases between. This CDR3 contains 13 residues. Germline V gives CDR1 LNHDA, CDR2 SQIVND (reference sequence).